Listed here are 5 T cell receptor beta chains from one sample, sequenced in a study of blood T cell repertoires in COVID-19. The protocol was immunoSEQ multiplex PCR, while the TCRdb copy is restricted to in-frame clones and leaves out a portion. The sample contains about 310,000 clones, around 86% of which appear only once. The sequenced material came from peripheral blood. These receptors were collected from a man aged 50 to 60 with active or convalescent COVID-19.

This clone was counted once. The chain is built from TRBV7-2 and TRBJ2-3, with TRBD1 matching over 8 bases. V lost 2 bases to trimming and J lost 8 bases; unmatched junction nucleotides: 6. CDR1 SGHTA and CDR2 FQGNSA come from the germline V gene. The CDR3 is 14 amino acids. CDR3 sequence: CASSLRRGPATQYF. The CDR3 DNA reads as TGTGCCAGCAGCTTACGCAGGGGGCCGGCTACGCAGTATTTT.

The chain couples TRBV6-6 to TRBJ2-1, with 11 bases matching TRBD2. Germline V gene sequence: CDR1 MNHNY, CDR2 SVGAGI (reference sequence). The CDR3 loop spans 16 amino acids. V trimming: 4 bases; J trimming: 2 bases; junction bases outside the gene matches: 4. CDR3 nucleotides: TGTGCCAGCAGTTTTCCACTAGCGGGGGCCTACAATGAGCAGTTCTTC. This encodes CASSFPLAGAYNEQFF.

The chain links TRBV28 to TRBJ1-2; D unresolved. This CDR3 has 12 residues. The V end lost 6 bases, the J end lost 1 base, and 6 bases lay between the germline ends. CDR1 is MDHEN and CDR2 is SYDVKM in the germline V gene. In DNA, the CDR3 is TGTGCCAGCAGCACTTTTAACTATGGCTACACCTTC. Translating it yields CASSTFNYGYTF.

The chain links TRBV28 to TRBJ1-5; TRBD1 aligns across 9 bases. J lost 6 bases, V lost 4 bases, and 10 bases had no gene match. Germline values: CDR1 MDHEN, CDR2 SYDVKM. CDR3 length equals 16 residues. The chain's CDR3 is CASSSETGGGPQPQHF. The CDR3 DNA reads TGTGCCAGCAGTTCCGAAACAGGGGGCGGGCCTCAGCCCCAGCATTTT.

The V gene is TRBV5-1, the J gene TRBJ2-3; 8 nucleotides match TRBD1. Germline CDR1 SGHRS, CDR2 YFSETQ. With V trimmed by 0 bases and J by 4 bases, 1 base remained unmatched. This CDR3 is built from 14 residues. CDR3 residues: CASSLGQGSDTQYF. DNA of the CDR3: TGCGCCAGCAGCTTGGGACAGGGGTCAGATACGCAGTATTTT.